This T cell receptor beta chain was sequenced in a study of persistence of HIV-infected CD4 T cells. Cells were stimulated with CMV-infected fibroblast lysates at 8 to 10 ug/mL. CD40L-negative CD69-negative CD45RO-high memory CD4+ T cells were sorted as populations depleted of antigen-responding cells. The immunoSEQ assay was version 4, run in survey mode. Measured with immunoSEQ multiplex PCR; TCRdb has only the in-frame clones, and not every one. The repertoire holds approximately 30,000 clones, with 82% as singletons. In the case of this clone: Its specificity is not known.

The CDR3 consists of 18 residues. Germline V CDR1 and CDR2: SGHTA, FQGNSA. The V and J ends lost 4 bases and 4 bases respectively, with 25 bases between them. V and J are TRBV7-2 and TRBJ1-2; D gene uncertain. This receptor was obtained from an adult woman with HIV who was CMV-seropositive. The sample consisted of CD4+ T cells sorted from PBMCs after approximately 19-hour stimulation, taken from a patient who received antiretroviral therapy. This chain's CDR3 is CASSSNLRWRAPGYGYTF. The DNA of the CDR3 is TGTGCCAGCAGCTCGAACCTGCGATGGAGGGCCCCGGGCTATGGCTACACCTTC.